This passage covers 22 T cell receptor beta chains from one sample sequenced in a study of cytomegalovirus exposure and HLA in healthy donors. Use of 60 Vbeta and 13 Jbeta primers characterized the PCR. TCRdb's copy holds only in-frame clones and misses some; the assay was immunoSEQ multiplex PCR. The sample holds under 150,000 clones; just under 85% are singletons and the top ten take more than 4%. Material: PBMCs. These receptors came from a man aged 40-49 years in good health and CMV-seropositive.

This clone is a singleton in its sample. The chain links TRBV15 to TRBJ1-3, with D perhaps matching TRBD1 (5 bases). The CDR3 has 14 amino acids. The V end lost 0 bases, the J end lost 7 bases, and 10 bases lay between the germline ends. From germline, CDR1 is LNHNV and CDR2 YYDKDF (reference sequence). DNA of the CDR3: TGTGCCACCAGCAGAGAGGGCAGGGTGAACACCATATATTTT. Residues: CATSREGRVNTIYF.

The V and J genes are TRBV19 and TRBJ1-6; 7 nucleotides align to TRBD1. Trimming took 7 bases from V and 8 from J; bases not matched to a gene: 14. CDR3 length: 16 residues. Germline V lookup: CDR1 LNHDA, CDR2 SQIVND (reference sequence). CDR3 amino acids: CASKPIGQAPDSPLHF. The CDR3 DNA reads as TGTGCCAGTAAGCCTATTGGACAGGCACCTGATTCACCCCTCCACTTT.

The genes are TRBV5-6 and TRBJ1-2; D not resolved. The CDR3 sequence is 12 residues long. CDR1 and CDR2 from the germline V gene are SGHDT and YYEEEE. The V and J ends lost 3 bases and 9 bases respectively, with 12 bases between them. The CDR3 region has the DNA TGTGCCAGCAGCTCCTCCACGGGTCGCTACACCTTC. It codes for CASSSSTGRYTF.

J is TRBJ2-7 and V is TRBV20-1, with D possibly TRBD1 on 5 matching bases. Trimming removed 5 bases at V and 1 base at J, with 6 bases between. The length of the CDR3 is 11 residues. Germline CDR1 DFQATT, CDR2 SNEGSKA (reference sequence). The CDR3 DNA sequence: TGCAGTGCTGCAGGGTCCTACGAGCAGTACTTC. Amino acid sequence: CSAAGSYEQYF.

This clone was recorded once. This chain joins TRBV2 and TRBJ2-5; weak D call: TRBD1 (5 bases). There are 14 residues in the CDR3. V was cut by 6 bases and J by 2 bases, with 13 bases left in between. From germline, CDR1 is SNHLY and CDR2 FYNNEI. The CDR3 protein is CASRIGATQETQYF. Written as DNA, the CDR3 is TGTGCCAGCAGAATAGGGGCTACGCAAGAGACCCAGTACTTC.

The CDR3 sequence is CASSPGIGHHYGYTF. CDR3 bases: TGTGCCAGCAGCCCGGGGATAGGCCATCACTATGGCTACACCTTC. The chain combines TRBV5-6 with TRBJ1-2, with unresolved D. The CDR3 sequence is 15 residues long. V gave up 4 bases and J gave up 3 bases, with 16 bases separating them. CDR1 SGHDT and CDR2 YYEEEE come from the germline V gene. The variable domain in full, with the rest retrieved from reference TRBV5-6 and TRBJ1-2, is DAGVTQSPTHLIKTRGQQVTLRCSPKSGHDTVSWYQQALGQGPQFIFQYYEEEERQRGNFPDRFSGHQFPNYSSELNVNALLLGDSALYLCASSPGIGHHYGYTFGSGTRLTVV.

The chain carries TRBV4-3 and TRBJ2-1; 8 bases agree with TRBD2. Germline V lookup: CDR1 LGHNA, CDR2 YSLEER. This CDR3 region has 17 residues. Losses at the gene ends were 0 bases for V and 0 bases for J; bases not matched to a gene: 4. The CDR3 bases are TGCGCCAGCAGCCAAGATATTCGGGGGGGCTCCTACAATGAGCAGTTCTTC. Translated: CASSQDIRGGSYNEQFF.

The rearrangement uses TRBV5-1 and TRBJ2-5; the D gene is possibly TRBD2 (6 bases). The length of the CDR3 is 14 residues. The V and J ends lost 5 bases and 2 bases respectively, with 13 bases between them. Germline CDR1 reads SGHRS; CDR2 reads YFSETQ. This CDR3 reads CASRPGLIQETQYF. In nucleotides, the CDR3 is TGCGCCAGCAGGCCGGGACTGATACAAGAGACCCAGTACTTC.

The chain recombines TRBV5-1 with TRBJ1-1, with D possibly TRBD1 on 6 matching bases. V was shortened by 2 bases and J by 3 bases, with 14 bases between the two germline ends. This CDR3 has 15 amino acids. CDR1 is SGHRS and CDR2 is YFSETQ in the germline V gene. The CDR3 sequence: CASSFQGTRDTEAFF. The CDR3 DNA reads as TGCGCCAGCAGCTTTCAGGGGACTAGGGACACTGAAGCTTTCTTT.

The chain links TRBV4-3 to TRBJ2-7, with no clear D. The CDR3 has 17 amino acids. Germline-derived CDR1 and CDR2 are LGHNA and YSLEER. Trimming removed 4 bases from V and 2 bases from J, with 21 bases in between. The CDR3 DNA reads TGCGCCAGCAGCCCAAGTCGTAGCCCTTCCTTCCCCTACGAGCAGTACTTC. This sequence encodes CASSPSRSPSFPYEQYF.

The rearrangement uses TRBV7-2 and TRBJ2-5; tentative D call: TRBD1 (6 bases). The J call is in doubt because the DNA end fits TRBJ2-7 better. The CDR3 contains 15 residues. CDR1 and CDR2 (germline): SGHTA, FQGNSA. The CDR3 protein is CASSPQQGKLYEQYF. The CDR3 coding sequence is TGTGCCAGCAGCCCACAACAGGGCAAACTCTACGAGCAGTACTTC.

The rearrangement links TRBV6-5 to TRBJ2-7; the D gene is possibly TRBD2 (5 bases). Germline CDR1 reads MNHEY; CDR2 reads SVGAGI. Trimming removed 6 bases from V and 1 base from J, with 10 bases in between. The CDR3 extends over 13 amino acids. CDR3 region: CASRKAVSYEQYF. The DNA for the CDR3 is TGTGCCAGCAGAAAAGCGGTGTCCTACGAGCAGTACTTC.

The chain has TRBV7-9 and TRBJ2-3; 10 bases line up with TRBD2. This CDR3 is 16 amino acids long. V shed 5 bases and J 2 bases; nucleotides not matched to a gene: 7. The germline V gene encodes CDR1 SEHNR and CDR2 FQNEAQ (reference sequence). CDR3 in amino acids: CASSRLLAGFTDTQYF. CDR3 sequence (DNA): TGTGCCAGCAGCCGATTACTAGCGGGGTTCACAGATACGCAGTATTTT.

J is TRBJ2-3 and V is TRBV5-1; the D gene is possibly TRBD2 (6 bases). The CDR3 has 14 amino acids. The germline V gene has CDR1 SGHRS and CDR2 YFSETQ. V was shortened by 3 bases and J by 0 bases, with 8 bases between the two germline ends. The CDR3 spells CASSWGDSTDTQYF. As DNA, the CDR3 is TGCGCCAGCAGCTGGGGGGACAGCACAGATACGCAGTATTTT.

This clone was seen more than once but under ten times. The rearrangement uses TRBV5-1 and TRBJ1-2; 10 nucleotides align to TRBD1. Germline assignment: CDR1 SGHRS and CDR2 YFSETQ. The CDR3 sequence is 14 residues long. Trimming removed 0 bases from V and 4 bases from J; junction bases left unmatched: 0. CDR3 in amino acids: CASSLGTGGYGYTF. The DNA for the CDR3 is TGCGCCAGCAGCTTGGGGACAGGGGGCTATGGCTACACCTTC.

CDR3 coding DNA: TGTGCCAGCAGCTCTGGGGGCCGATATAATTCACCCCTCCACTTT. The encoded protein is CASSSGGRYNSPLHF. This chain connects TRBV27 to TRBJ1-6; D is possibly TRBD1 (6 bases). Germline CDR1 and CDR2: MNHEY and SMNVEV (reference sequence). The CDR3 loop spans 15 amino acids. V lost 6 bases to trimming and J lost 4 bases, with 13 bases between them.

In its sample, this clone was seen once. The chain recombines TRBV19 with TRBJ1-4; D is possibly TRBD1 (5 bases). V was cut by 5 bases and J by 7 bases, with 17 bases left in between. Germline-derived CDR1 and CDR2 are LNHDA and SQIVND (reference sequence). There are 15 residues in the CDR3. CDR3 DNA: TGTGCCAGTAGTGGTACCCGGGGGGTTGGTGAAAAACTGTTTTTT. Encoded protein: CASSGTRGVGEKLFF. Full variable domain (outside the CDR3, taken from reference TRBV19 and TRBJ1-4): DGGITQSPKYLFRKEGQNVTLSCEQNLNHDAMYWYRQDPGQGLRLIYYSQIVNDFQKGDIAEGYSVSREKKESFPLTVTSAQKNPTAFYLCASSGTRGVGEKLFFGSGTQLSVL.

This clone was counted between two and nine times. The chain recombines TRBV10-3 with TRBJ2-7; no reliable D call. V lost 0 bases and J lost 3, with 9 bases in between. Per the germline V gene, CDR1 is ENHRY and CDR2 is SYGVKD. This CDR3 contains 14 residues. The CDR3 loop reads CAISESTSYYEQYF. The CDR3 coding sequence is TGTGCCATCAGTGAGTCGACATCATACTACGAGCAGTACTTC.

The sample holds a few counts of this clone. The chain recombines TRBV9 with TRBJ2-1; 14 nucleotides align to TRBD2. The CDR3 covers 16 residues. V shed 4 bases and J 6 bases; nucleotides not matched to a gene: 6. Germline loops: CDR1 SGDLS, CDR2 YYNGEE. CDR3 residues: CASSPWTSGGPNEQFF. The CDR3 DNA sequence: TGTGCCAGCAGCCCTTGGACTAGCGGGGGGCCCAATGAGCAGTTCTTC.

The V and J genes are TRBV4-1 and TRBJ1-2; 7 nucleotides agree with TRBD1. V lost 3 bases to trimming and J lost 7 bases; unmatched junction nucleotides: 8. CDR1 and CDR2 from the germline V gene are MGHRA and YSYEKL. This CDR3 is 14 amino acids long. CDR3 loop: CASSHTTGLGGYTF. The CDR3 nucleotides are TGCGCCAGCAGCCACACGACAGGGCTAGGTGGCTACACCTTC.

The chain uses TRBV2 and TRBJ2-4, with TRBD1 matching 8 bases. The CDR3 spans 14 residues. Germline-derived CDR1 and CDR2 are SNHLY and FYNNEI. V dropped 7 bases and J dropped 6; count of bases not matched to a gene: 8. Written as DNA, the CDR3 is TGTGCCAGCACCTCGCCCGGACAGGGAAACATTCAGTACTTC. Translating gives CASTSPGQGNIQYF.

The chain employs TRBV2 and TRBJ2-7; 9 positions agree with TRBD1. Germline loops: CDR1 SNHLY, CDR2 FYNNEI. Losses at the gene ends were 7 bases for V and 5 bases for J; bases not matched to a gene: 9. The CDR3 is made up of 14 amino acids. CDR3 DNA: TGTGCCAGCACGACGCCGGGACAGGGCCACGAGCAGTACTTC. Protein: CASTTPGQGHEQYF.